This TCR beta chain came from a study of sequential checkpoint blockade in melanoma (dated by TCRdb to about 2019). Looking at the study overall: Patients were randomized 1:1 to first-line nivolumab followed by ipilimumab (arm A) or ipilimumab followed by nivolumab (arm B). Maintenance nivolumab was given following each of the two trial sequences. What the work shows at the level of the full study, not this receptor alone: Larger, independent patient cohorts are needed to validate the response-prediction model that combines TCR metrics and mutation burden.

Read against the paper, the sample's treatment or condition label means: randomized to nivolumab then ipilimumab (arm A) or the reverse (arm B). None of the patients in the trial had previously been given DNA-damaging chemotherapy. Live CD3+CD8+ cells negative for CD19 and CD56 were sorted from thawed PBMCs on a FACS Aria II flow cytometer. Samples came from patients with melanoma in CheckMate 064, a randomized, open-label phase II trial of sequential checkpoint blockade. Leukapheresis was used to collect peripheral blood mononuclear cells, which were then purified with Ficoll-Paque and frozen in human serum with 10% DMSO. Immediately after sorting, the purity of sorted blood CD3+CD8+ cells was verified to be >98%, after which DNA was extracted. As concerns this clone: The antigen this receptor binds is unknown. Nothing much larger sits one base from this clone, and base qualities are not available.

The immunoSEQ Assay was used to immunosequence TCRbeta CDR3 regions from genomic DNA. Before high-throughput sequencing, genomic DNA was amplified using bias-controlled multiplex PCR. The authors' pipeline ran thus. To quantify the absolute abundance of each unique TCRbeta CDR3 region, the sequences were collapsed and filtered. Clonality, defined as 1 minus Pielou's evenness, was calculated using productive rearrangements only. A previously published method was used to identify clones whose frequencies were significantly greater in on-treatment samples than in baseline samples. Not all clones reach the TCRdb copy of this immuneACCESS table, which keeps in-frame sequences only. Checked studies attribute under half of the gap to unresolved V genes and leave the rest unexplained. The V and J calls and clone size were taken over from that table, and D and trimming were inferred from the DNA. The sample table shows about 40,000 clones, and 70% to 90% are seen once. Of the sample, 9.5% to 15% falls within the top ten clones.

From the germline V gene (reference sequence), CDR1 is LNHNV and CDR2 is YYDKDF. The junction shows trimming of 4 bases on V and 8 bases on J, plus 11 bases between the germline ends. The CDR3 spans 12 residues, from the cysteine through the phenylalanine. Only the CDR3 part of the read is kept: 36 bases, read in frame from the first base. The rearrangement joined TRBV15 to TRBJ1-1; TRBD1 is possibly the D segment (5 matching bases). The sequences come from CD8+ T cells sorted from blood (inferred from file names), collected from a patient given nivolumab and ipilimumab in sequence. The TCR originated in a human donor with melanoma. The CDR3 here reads CATSIRQSEAFF. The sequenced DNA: TGTGCCACCAGCATACGACAGTCGGAAGCTTTCTTT.